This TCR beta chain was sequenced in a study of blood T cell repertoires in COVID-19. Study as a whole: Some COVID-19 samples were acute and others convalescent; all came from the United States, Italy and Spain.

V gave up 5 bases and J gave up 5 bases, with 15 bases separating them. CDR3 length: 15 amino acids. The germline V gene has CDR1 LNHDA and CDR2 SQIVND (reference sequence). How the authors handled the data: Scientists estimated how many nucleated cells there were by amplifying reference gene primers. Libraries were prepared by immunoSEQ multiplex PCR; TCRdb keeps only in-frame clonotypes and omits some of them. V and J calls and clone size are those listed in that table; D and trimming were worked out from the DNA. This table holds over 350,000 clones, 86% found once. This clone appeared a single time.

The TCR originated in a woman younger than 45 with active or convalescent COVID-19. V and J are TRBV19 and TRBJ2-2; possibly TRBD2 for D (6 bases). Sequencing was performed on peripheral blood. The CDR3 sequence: CASSFMSGGTGELFF. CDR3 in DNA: TGTGCCAGTAGTTTCATGTCCGGGGGTACCGGGGAGCTGTTTTTT.